Listed below are T cell receptor beta chains from one sample, sequenced in a study of ipilimumab plus nivolumab after autologous stem cell transplantation. Clones were read by immunoSEQ multiplex PCR, and TCRdb kept only the in-frame ones, dropping some. The data show about 40,000 clones, almost 95% seen once. Source: PBMCs, taken in a trial of ipilimumab plus nivolumab as post-transplant consolidation. The receptors come from a male donor with multiple myeloma. Each CDR3 is given with its conserved first and last residue. A D gene is named only where the DNA matches it firmly. Part of the rows lack a size; the others show once, few, many or a class for expanded clones.

-	TRBV28	-	TRBJ2-5	TGTGCCAGCACAAATGACGGAGGACCACAAGAGACCCAGTACTTC	CASTNDGGPQETQYF
-	TRBV28	few	TRBJ1-4	TGTGCCAGCAGTTTTCCCAATGGGGAAAAACTGTTTTTT	CASSFPNGEKLFF
TRBD1	TRBV19	-	TRBJ2-1	TGTGCCAGTAGTAACGGGACAGGGACCTTGAATGAGCAGTTCTTC	CASSNGTGTLNEQFF
-	TRBV7-9	once	TRBJ2-2	TGTGCCAGCAGCCCCTTGGGACAAGCGAACACCGGGGAGCTGTTTTTT	CASSPLGQANTGELFF
-	TRBV5-6	-	TRBJ1-1	TGTGCCAGCAGCTTGGCCGGGAACACTGAAGCTTTCTTT	CASSLAGNTEAFF
-	TRBV15	-	TRBJ2-7	TGTGCCACCAGCAGAGATCAGGGCTACGAGCAGTACTTC	CATSRDQGYEQYF
-	TRBV5-1	-	TRBJ2-7	TGCGCCAGCAGCTTTGGGCTGACCTACGAGCAGTACTTC	CASSFGLTYEQYF
-	TRBV2	-	TRBJ2-2	TGTGCCAGCAGTACAGTCCAGGCCAACACCGGGGAGCTGTTTTTT	CASSTVQANTGELFF
-	TRBV7-9	few	TRBJ1-4	TGTGCCAGCAGCCATGTGGGGTTAAAGGGGGAGTACGAAAAACTGTTTTTT	CASSHVGLKGEYEKLFF
-	TRBV29-1	once	TRBJ1-1	TGCAGCGTTGAGAGGCGACAGAACACTGAAGCTTTCTTT	CSVERRQNTEAFF
-	TRBV5-4	once	TRBJ2-3	TGTGCCAGCAGCTTTGAATCCACAGATACGCAGTATTTT	CASSFESTDTQYF
-	TRBV7-2	-	TRBJ2-7	TGTGCCAGCAGCTTAAACATCGAGCAGTACTTC	CASSLNIEQYF
-	TRBV4-3	-	TRBJ1-5	TGCGCCAGCAGCCAAGAGCACGACCCGGATGCTCAGCCCCAGCATTTT	CASSQEHDPDAQPQHF
-	TRBV27	-	TRBJ1-4	TGTGCCAGCAGAATCTCCGCAACTAATGAAAAACTGTTTTTT	CASRISATNEKLFF
-	TRBV6-1	-	TRBJ1-1	TGTGCCAGCCCTAGGTCGGGGCACACTGAAGCTTTCTTT	CASPRSGHTEAFF
-	TRBV25-1	-	TRBJ1-4	TGTGCCAGCAGTGATGGACAGTTGAATGAAAAACTGTTTTTT	CASSDGQLNEKLFF
-	TRBV28	-	TRBJ2-6	TGTGCCAGCAGTTCCCCCGTACAATCTGGGGCCAACGTCCTGACTTTC	CASSSPVQSGANVLTF
TRBD2	TRBV4-3	-	TRBJ2-3	TGCGCCAGCAGTTTAGCGGGAAGCACAGATACGCAGTATTTT	CASSLAGSTDTQYF